Listed below are T cell receptor beta chains from one sample, sequenced in a study of tissue T cells after allogeneic stem cell transplantation. Sequencing was performed with immunoSEQ multiplex PCR; in TCRdb, only in-frame clones are kept and a portion is missing. The sample records tens of thousands of clones, roughly 92% being singletons. The sequencing used blood, collected before transplantation. Every receptor here comes from a woman between 35 and 75 years old who later had graft-versus-host disease after an allogeneic stem cell transplant. The CDR3 runs from the conserved cysteine through the conserved F or W. D genes are given only for firm matches. Only part of the rows carry a size: once, few, many, or a class if the clone is expanded.

length,J,V,size,D,DNA,CDR3
15,TRBJ2-5,TRBV4-1,.,TRBD1,TGCGCCAGCACCAAAAACCTACAGGGGCAGGAGACCCAGTACTTC,CASTKNLQGQETQYF
15,TRBJ2-1,TRBV7-8,.,TRBD2,TGTGCCAGCAACTCCGGACTAGCGTTTGTGGATGAGCAGTTCTTC,CASNSGLAFVDEQFF
16,TRBJ2-1,TRBV7-9,.,TRBD2,TGTGCCAGCAGCTTGCTCTTTGGGACTAGCGGCCATGAGCAGTTCTTC,CASSLLFGTSGHEQFF
15,TRBJ1-1,TRBV6-5,.,TRBD1,TGTGCCAGCAGACCGAGACAGGGAGCCCACGCTGAAGCTTTCTTT,CASRPRQGAHAEAFF
14,TRBJ1-1,TRBV7-9,.,.,TGTGCCAGCAGCTCCAGTAAATTTCGCACTGAAGCTTTCTTT,CASSSSKFRTEAFF
14,TRBJ2-1,TRBV3-1/TRBV3-2,once,TRBD2,TGTGCCAGCAGCCAGACTAGCGGGAGTCTGTATCCGTTCTTC,CASSQTSGSLYPFF
14,TRBJ2-6,TRBV6-2/TRBV6-3,.,.,TGTGCCAGCTGCCTCAACGGAGGGGCCAACGTCCTGACTTTC,CASCLNGGANVLTF
15,TRBJ1-2,TRBV19,.,.,TGTGCCAGTAGTATTTCTCCGGGGGAAAACTATGGCTACACCTTC,CASSISPGENYGYTF
15,TRBJ2-1,TRBV6-5,.,TRBD1,TGTGCCAGCACCCTCGACAGGGGCACCCACAATGAGCAGTTCTTC,CASTLDRGTHNEQFF
13,TRBJ1-1,TRBV11-2,once,.,TGTGCCAGCACTATGGACGTGAACACTGAAGCTTTCTTT,CASTMDVNTEAFF
14,TRBJ2-3,TRBV7-9,.,TRBD1,TGTGCCAGCAGCTTCAAACAGGGGCGGGATACGCAGTATTTT,CASSFKQGRDTQYF
17,TRBJ2-1,TRBV14,.,TRBD2,TGTGCCAGCAGCCAAGGACTAGCGGGAGCCCCGGGGAATGAGCAGTTCTTC,CASSQGLAGAPGNEQFF
13,TRBJ1-2,TRBV27,.,.,TGTGCCAGCAGCCACAGGGATGGCTACGGCTACACCTTC,CASSHRDGYGYTF
15,TRBJ1-2,TRBV27,.,TRBD1,TGTGCCAGCAGTTGGCGAGGACAGGGGGCAGGAGGCTACACCTTC,CASSWRGQGAGGYTF
15,TRBJ2-7,TRBV7-2,.,.,TGTGCCAGCAGTAAGACGGGACTCACCTCCTACGAGCAGTACTTC,CASSKTGLTSYEQYF
16,TRBJ2-1,TRBV7-2,.,.,TGTGCCAGCAGCTTAGTTCGCGACTACCCCTACAATGAGCAGTTCTTC,CASSLVRDYPYNEQFF
13,TRBJ2-7,TRBV2,.,.,TGTGCCACCCTTCCGGGCGGAGGCTACGAGCAGTACTTC,CATLPGGGYEQYF
12,TRBJ2-7,TRBV29-1,.,TRBD1,TGCAGCGTTGAAGGACAGGGGCGAATGGAGTACTTC,CSVEGQGRMEYF
15,TRBJ2-3,TRBV2,.,.,TGTGCCAGCAGTGAAGTGGGTGTTGGCACAGATACGCAGTATTTT,CASSEVGVGTDTQYF
11,TRBJ1-1,TRBV30,.,.,TGTGCCTGGACATTTAACACTGAAGCTTTCTTT,CAWTFNTEAFF
14,TRBJ2-5,TRBV7-3,.,TRBD1,TGTGCCAGCAGCTCCGGGACAGGGAGAGAGACCCAGTACTTC,CASSSGTGRETQYF
15,TRBJ2-1,TRBV29-1,.,.,TGCAGCCCCCTTGGACTGCGAGGGACCATAAATGAGCAGTTCTTC,CSPLGLRGTINEQFF
15,TRBJ2-4,TRBV19,.,.,TGTGCCAGTATGGGGCTAGCGAAAACCAAAAACATTCAGTACTTC,CASMGLAKTKNIQYF
14,TRBJ1-2,TRBV28,.,TRBD1,TGTGCCAGTTTGGGGACAGGGGGATGGAGTGGCTACACCTTC,CASLGTGGWSGYTF
13,TRBJ1-1,TRBV7-9,.,.,TGTGCCAGCAGCCTCGGAGGGAGCACTGAAGCTTTCTTT,CASSLGGSTEAFF
17,TRBJ2-6,TRBV7-9,.,.,TGTGCCAGCAGCCCTAGATCGACGGACTCTGGGGCCAACGTCCTGACTTTC,CASSPRSTDSGANVLTF
14,TRBJ1-2,TRBV5-1,.,TRBD1,TGCGCCAGCAGCCTAGGGACAGGCGGATATGGCTACACCTTC,CASSLGTGGYGYTF
18,TRBJ2-1,TRBV7-8,.,TRBD2,TGTGCCAGCAGCTTAGCCGACCGCGGGAGCGGGAGGGGGTATGAGCAGTTCTTC,CASSLADRGSGRGYEQFF
16,TRBJ1-3,TRBV6-5,.,.,TGTGCCAGCAGTTACGTCAAGGTGATCTCTGGAAACACCATATATTTT,CASSYVKVISGNTIYF
14,TRBJ1-1,TRBV5-1,.,.,TGCGCCAGCAGCTCGACTGGGACGGGGACTGAAGCTTTCTTT,CASSSTGTGTEAFF
17,TRBJ2-5,TRBV7-2,.,.,TGTGCCAGCAGCTTAGCGCCCTATCTAGACGCGGGAGAGACCCAGTACTTC,CASSLAPYLDAGETQYF
18,TRBJ2-1,TRBV9,.,TRBD1,TGTGCCAGCAGCGTAGATGTGCGTCAGGGGGCCCCCTACAATGAGCAGTTCTTC,CASSVDVRQGAPYNEQFF
14,TRBJ1-2,TRBV4-3,.,.,TGCGCCAGCAGCCAAGTGGAAGGAGGCTATGGCTACACCTTC,CASSQVEGGYGYTF
15,TRBJ1-1,TRBV19,.,.,TGTGCCAGTAGTATCCTGGCGGGACGGAACACTGAAGCTTTCTTT,CASSILAGRNTEAFF
13,TRBJ2-2,TRBV29-1,.,.,TGCAGCGTTGAAGGGGGGGCCGGCGGGGAGCTGTTTTTT,CSVEGGAGGELFF
16,TRBJ2-2,TRBV5-1,.,TRBD1,TGCGCCAGCAGCTCCGGACAGGGTTCGTCCACCGGGGAGCTGTTTTTT,CASSSGQGSSTGELFF
13,TRBJ1-2,TRBV7-3,.,.,TGTGCCAGCAGCTTAAGGGCAGGGGACAGCTACACCTTC,CASSLRAGDSYTF
15,TRBJ2-1,TRBV19,.,TRBD2,TGTGCCAGTAGGTACGCGGGAGGTCTGGATAATGAGCAGTTCTTC,CASRYAGGLDNEQFF
18,TRBJ2-1,TRBV4-3,.,TRBD2,TGCGCCAGCAGCCAAGATCCCGAGGGACTAGCGGCTCACAATGAGCAGTTCTTC,CASSQDPEGLAAHNEQFF
14,TRBJ2-1,TRBV11-3,.,TRBD2,TGTGCCAGCAGCACTAGCGGGAGGTACAATGAGCAGTTCTTC,CASSTSGRYNEQFF
8,TRBJ1-5,TRBV3-1/TRBV3-2,.,.,TGTGCCAGCAGCCCCCTTCATTTT,CASSPLHF
16,TRBJ2-7,TRBV11-2,.,.,TGTGCCAGCAGCTTAGTCCCAGGAGGGCCTTTCTACGAGCAGTACTTC,CASSLVPGGPFYEQYF
16,TRBJ2-7,TRBV11-2,.,TRBD2,TGTGCCAGCAGTTCGGGACTAGCGGCCCTCTCCTACGAGCAGTACTTC,CASSSGLAALSYEQYF
15,TRBJ1-3,TRBV9,.,.,TGTGCCAGCAGCTCGACAGTCTCATCTGGAAACACCATATATTTT,CASSSTVSSGNTIYF
15,TRBJ2-3,TRBV15,.,.,TGTGCCACCAGCAATCGCCGTGGACACACAGATACGCAGTATTTT,CATSNRRGHTDTQYF
15,TRBJ2-1,TRBV5-6,.,.,TGTGCCAGCAGCTTCGGCGGAATCGCCTACAATGAGCAGTTCTTC,CASSFGGIAYNEQFF
15,TRBJ2-1,TRBV6-2/TRBV6-3,few,.,TGTGCCAGCAGTTTTGAATTGAGCTCCTACAATGAGCAGTTCTTC,CASSFELSSYNEQFF
14,TRBJ2-3,TRBV28,.,.,TGTGCCAGCAGTTTATGGACTGCAACAGATACGCAGTATTTT,CASSLWTATDTQYF
15,TRBJ1-1,TRBV9,.,.,TGTGCCAGCAGCGTACAACCCGGGGGCCACACTGAAGCTTTCTTT,CASSVQPGGHTEAFF
13,TRBJ1-1,TRBV28,.,.,TGTGCCAGCAGTGCGACAGAAAACACTGAAGCTTTCTTT,CASSATENTEAFF
15,TRBJ2-2,TRBV4-1,.,.,TGCGCCAGCAGCCTGTCAGAATCGAACACCGGGGAGCTGTTTTTT,CASSLSESNTGELFF
15,TRBJ1-1,TRBV5-1,.,.,TGCGCCAGCAGCTTGGATGCACCCGGGGGACTTGAAGCTTTCTTT,CASSLDAPGGLEAFF
16,TRBJ1-3,TRBV9,.,TRBD1,TGTGCCAGCAGCGGACAGGGGTCTAACTCCGGAAACACCATATATTTT,CASSGQGSNSGNTIYF
14,TRBJ2-1,TRBV19,.,.,TGTGCCAGTAGTTTCGAATCGGACTACAATGAGCAGTTCTTC,CASSFESDYNEQFF
12,TRBJ2-7,TRBV2,.,.,TGTGCCAGCAAAACAGGGACCAGCGAGCAGTACTTC,CASKTGTSEQYF
15,TRBJ1-3,TRBV6-2/TRBV6-3,.,.,TGTGCCAGCAGTTACGCCGGCCCATCTGGAAACACCATATATTTT,CASSYAGPSGNTIYF
15,TRBJ2-4,TRBV28,.,TRBD1,TGTGCCAGCAGTTCGTGGGACAGGGGAATGGGCCGGGAGTACTTC,CASSSWDRGMGREYF
16,TRBJ1-1,TRBV25-1,.,TRBD1,TGTGCCAGCAGTCTCCAGGACAGGGACGATGATACTGAAGCTTTCTTT,CASSLQDRDDDTEAFF
11,TRBJ2-7,TRBV6-5,.,.,TGTGCCAGCAGCCCCGGGACCCGGCAGTACTTC,CASSPGTRQYF
15,TRBJ1-5,TRBV6-2/TRBV6-3,once,.,TGTGCCAGCAGTTATTTAGGGTCGAGCAATCAGCCCCAGCATTTT,CASSYLGSSNQPQHF